This T cell receptor (beta chain) was found in a study of long-term antiretroviral therapy in people with HIV. Survey level was the resolution at which the v3.0 immunoSEQ assay ran. Sequencing set out to capture roughly 40,000-50,000 T-cell genomes per sample. Only in-frame clones appear in the TCRdb table, and some are missing; sequencing was by immunoSEQ multiplex PCR. The sample shows 11,000 to 15,000 clones, 65% to 85% of them seen only once. This CDR3 spans 15 amino acids. Germline CDR1 is MNHEY and CDR2 is SMNVEV (reference sequence). V was pared by 4 bases and J by 1 base, with 3 bases of the junction left unmatched.

The sample here was unsorted PBMCs, taken 1.8 years before starting antiretroviral therapy. This sequence joins TRBV27 and TRBJ1-5, with 8 nucleotides matching TRBD1. The receptor comes from a middle-aged woman with HIV. CDR3 DNA: TGTGCCAGCAGTTCAGGGGGCGGAAGCAATCAGCCCCAGCATTTT. This encodes CASSSGGGSNQPQHF.